This T cell receptor (beta chain) was profiled in a study of cytomegalovirus exposure and HLA in healthy donors. Study context: The roughly 110 validation repertoires were reported in a later analysis to have been generated on the same platform as the 666 first-cohort repertoires.

Note on this clone: As yet, its antigen is unknown.

Method: immunoSEQ multiplex PCR; TCRdb's copy keeps in-frame clones and lacks some. Here the sample spans approximately 150,000 clones, approximately 86% being singletons. Study-level results: A later analysis found first-cohort TCR clusters tended to co-occur in the 100 to 150 validation repertoires. Altogether, 150 to 200 TCR beta chains were recorded as cytomegalovirus-associated. Per published reports, the classifier diagnosed cytomegalovirus status with high specificity and sensitivity.

Germline values: CDR1 MNHNS, CDR2 SASEGT. The CDR3 runs to 15 residues. V lost 2 bases and J lost 5, with 13 bases in between. The chain combines TRBV6-1 with TRBJ2-1, with D tentatively TRBD1 (5 bases). This clonotype was sampled from a man younger than 35 in good health and CMV-seropositive. Source material: PBMCs. CDR3 in DNA: TGTGCCAGCAGTGAAACAGGCCTGGTTAACAATGAGCAGTTCTTC. Amino acid sequence: CASSETGLVNNEQFF.